This entry is about one T cell receptor beta chain. Its matching antigen is unknown. Trimming pared 1 base from V and 0 bases from J, leaving 13 bases between. The CDR3 spans 17 residues. Germline CDR1 is SGHTA and CDR2 is FQGNSA. The repertoire was sequenced with immunoSEQ multiplex PCR; TCRdb's copy has only in-frame clones and lacks some. Of around 200,000 clones detected, approximately 91% appear once; the ten largest clones hold over 0.75%. This entry comes from a study of T cell responses to AZD1222 COVID-19 vaccine. Study in general: Timing groups of about 4 and about 12 weeks for second doses were pooled.

Study results and limitations: Just a handful of people given AZD1222 tested seropositive at baseline. Possibly, clonal diversity was underestimated; donors were largely white British and included more females.

V and J are TRBV7-2 and TRBJ1-3, with D maybe TRBD1 (6 bases). The TCR comes from an adult in good health. The sample was peripheral blood, taken on day 0 of AZD1222 vaccination. The DNA of the CDR3 is TGTGCCAGCAGCTTAGAAAGGGGCAGGGGCTCTGGAAACACCATATATTTT. Amino acid sequence: CASSLERGRGSGNTIYF.